The table lists the clone carrying this TCR beta chain with a few counts. The junction departs from the called germline gene at one end, perhaps through a read error. This specimen includes other DNA sequences encoding the same CDR3. Germline CDR1 reads LGHDT; CDR2 reads YNNKEL (reference sequence). The CDR3 consists of 16 residues. The assay was immunoSEQ multiplex PCR, and TCRdb's table has in-frame clones only and misses some. The sample has about 130,000 clones, roughly 79% seen once. The sample comes from a study of blood T cell repertoires in COVID-19. This sequence was found in a human donor in a cohort sampled during active COVID-19. The V gene is TRBV3-1 (or the pseudogene TRBV3-2), the J gene TRBJ2-2; a weak D match, TRBD2 (7 bases). The sample consisted of peripheral blood. CDR3 protein: CASCHGGGGCTGELFF. In DNA form, the CDR3 reads TGTGCCAGCTGCCATGGGGGCGGGGGATGTACCGGGGAGCTGTTTTTT.